This entry features one TCR beta chain sequence. The antigen this receptor binds is unknown. One base away there is no much larger clone; base qualities are not given. This sample is drawn from a study of T cell changes during pregnancy in multiple sclerosis (dated by TCRdb to the late 2010s). For context, the study as a whole: Changes in the T cell repertoire over the course of pregnancy were examined in this study in women with multiple sclerosis.

The library was built by means of the immunoSEQ multiplex PCR assay. The source is immuneACCESS, and TCRdb retained only in-frame sequences with V and J called. Part of the clones is not carried over; for the studies checked, unresolved V genes explain less than half of this, and the remainder is unexplained. The sample table contains some 30,000 clones; only one count was recorded for 89% of them. The ten largest clonotypes hold less than 8% of the sample. From a lookup of the germline V gene, CDR1 and CDR2 are SNHLY and FYNNEI. V is pruned by 4 bases and J by 1 base, leaving 10 bases of the junction without a gene match. Taken from cysteine to phenylalanine, the CDR3 has 17 residues. The DNA shown is the 51-base CDR3, in frame from base 1.

The sample here was CD8+ T cells from peripheral blood mononuclear cells, taken after pregnancy. This clonotype was sampled from a female donor with multiple sclerosis, enrolled in a pregnancy study. The receptor chain draws on TRBV2 and TRBJ1-1, with TRBD1 matching 9 junction bases. The CDR3: CASSGDTGGAGNTEAFF. The DNA sequence is given as TGTGCCAGCAGTGGCGATACAGGGGGCGCGGGGAACACTGAAGCTTTCTTT.